The 13 T cell receptor beta chains in this list originate from one sample, sequenced in a study of blood T cell repertoires in COVID-19. TCRdb's copy holds only in-frame clones and misses some; the assay was immunoSEQ multiplex PCR. The sample consists of under 300,000 clones, 90% of them appearing once. Material: peripheral blood. The receptors originated from a woman aged 60 to 75 with COVID-19, enrolled during active disease.

The chain joins TRBV5-1 to TRBJ2-7; D unresolved. V was pared by 0 bases and J by 7 bases, with 8 bases between. This CDR3 is 12 amino acids long. Germline V lookup: CDR1 SGHRS, CDR2 YFSETQ. The CDR3 region is CASSLEVGEQYF. CDR3 nucleotides: TGCGCCAGCAGCTTGGAAGTCGGGGAGCAGTACTTC.

CDR3 sequence (DNA): TGTGCCAGTACCCAACCCAGGGGTTGGGACACTGAAGCTTTCTTT. This translates into CASTQPRGWDTEAFF. The chain combines TRBV19 with TRBJ1-1; possibly TRBD1 for D (6 bases). Trimming took off 7 bases at V and 3 bases at J, with 18 bases between the two ends. Germline V gene lookup returns CDR1 LNHDA and CDR2 SQIVND (reference sequence). CDR3 size: 15 residues.

In the case of this clone: Other DNA sequences in the same sample also yield this CDR3. The chain couples TRBV18 to TRBJ2-2; D possibly corresponds to TRBD1 (6 bases). V gave up 6 bases and J gave up 5 bases, with 13 bases separating them. Germline CDR1 reads KGHSH; CDR2 reads LQKENI. The CDR3 length is 14 residues. This CDR3 reads CASSPSGETGELFF. CDR3 sequence (DNA): TGTGCCAGCTCGCCCTCAGGGGAAACCGGGGAGCTGTTTTTT.

Written as DNA, the CDR3 is TGTGCCAGCAGTTCCGGGGATTCACCCCTCCACTTT. It codes for CASSSGDSPLHF. This chain joins TRBV28 and TRBJ1-6, with D uncertain. Between the trimmed V and J ends, which lost 4 bases and 8 bases, there was a span of 6 bases. The germline gives CDR1 MDHEN, CDR2 SYDVKM. The CDR3 covers 12 residues.

The V gene is TRBV21-1, the J gene TRBJ1-1. TRBV21-1 is given as a pseudogene. CDR3 length equals 13 residues. Here the CDR3 reads CANLDRVNTEAFF. The CDR3 bases are TGTGCCAACCTAGATCGGGTGAACACTGAAGCTTTCTTT.

The chain links TRBV7-2 to TRBJ1-2, with D unresolved. Germline V gives CDR1 SGHTA, CDR2 FQGNSA. The CDR3 is 13 residues long. V was cut by 2 bases and J by 8 bases, with 12 bases left in between. The CDR3 region is CASSLSFNRGYTF. CDR3 in DNA: TGTGCCAGCAGCTTAAGCTTTAATCGGGGCTACACCTTC.

The chain is built from TRBV11-3 and TRBJ2-1, with 7 bases matching TRBD1. V trimming: 5 bases; J trimming: 2 bases; junction bases outside the gene matches: 6. From germline, CDR1 is SGHNT and CDR2 YENEEA. The CDR3 has 15 amino acids. The DNA of the CDR3 is TGTGCCAGCAGCAGACGGGACAGTACCTACAATGAGCAGTTCTTC. Its protein is CASSRRDSTYNEQFF.

This chain uses TRBV5-6 with TRBJ2-1; weak D call: TRBD1 (5 bases). This CDR3 comprises 18 residues. CDR1 is SGHDT, CDR2 YYEEEE, per germline. The V end was cut by 4 bases, the J end by 0 bases, with 20 bases between. DNA for the CDR3: TGTGCCAGCAGCCAAATCAGCTATAGGACAAGCTCCTACAATGAGCAGTTCTTC. Translation gives CASSQISYRTSSYNEQFF. Using reference TRBV5-6 and TRBJ2-1 for the parts outside the CDR3, the full variable domain is DAGVTQSPTHLIKTRGQQVTLRCSPKSGHDTVSWYQQALGQGPQFIFQYYEEEERQRGNFPDRFSGHQFPNYSSELNVNALLLGDSALYLCASSQISYRTSSYNEQFFGPGTRLTVL.

Points on this clone: In the same sample, other DNA sequences code for this CDR3. The chain employs TRBV11-2 and TRBJ2-3; D unresolved. Trimming stripped 4 bases from V and 3 bases from J, with 5 bases between. CDR3 length: 12 amino acids. Germline CDR1 is SGHAT and CDR2 is FQNNGV. CDR3 loop: CASSSSTDTQYF. The CDR3 DNA follows: TGTGCCAGCAGCTCGAGTACAGATACGCAGTATTTT. Based on the CDR3 plus reference TRBV11-2 and TRBJ2-3, the full variable domain is EAGVAQSPRYKIIEKRQSVAFWCNPISGHATLYWYQQILGQGPKLLIQFQNNGVVDDSQLPKDRFSAERLKGVDSTLKIQPAKLEDSAVYLCASSSSTDTQYFGPGTRLTVL.

The rearrangement joins TRBV20-1 to TRBJ2-7, with D possibly being TRBD2 (6 bases). Trimming took 6 bases from V and 6 from J, leaving 12 bases between them. This CDR3 has 11 amino acids. Germline V gene lookup returns CDR1 DFQATT and CDR2 SNEGSKA (reference sequence). The CDR3, as DNA: TGCAGTGCCGCTCTAGCGTCCGAGCAGTACTTC. Translating it yields CSAALASEQYF.

This rearrangement joins TRBV4-1 to TRBJ1-1; TRBD1 matches 9 bases. The CDR3 totals 14 residues. Germline V lookup: CDR1 MGHRA, CDR2 YSYEKL. Losses at the gene ends were 2 bases for V and 3 bases for J; bases not matched to a gene: 1. In nucleotides, the CDR3 is TGCGCCAGCAGCCAATGGACAGGGGACACTGAAGCTTTCTTT. Protein sequence: CASSQWTGDTEAFF.

V is TRBV4-2 and J is TRBJ1-2, with D possibly being TRBD1 (6 bases). Germline-derived CDR1 and CDR2 are LGHNA and YNFKEQ. Trimming left V 0 bases short and J 4 bases short, with 12 bases between. The CDR3 is 15 amino acids. The CDR3 loop reads CASSQDQGIVYGYTF. CDR3 DNA sequence: TGTGCCAGCAGCCAAGATCAGGGGATCGTCTATGGCTACACCTTC.

Concerning this clone: The sample carries other DNA sequences with the same CDR3. The chain combines TRBV7-2 with TRBJ1-6; D is unclear. From germline, CDR1 is SGHTA and CDR2 FQGNSA. The V end lost 3 bases, the J end lost 5 bases, and 2 bases lay between the germline ends. This CDR3 spans 12 amino acids. CDR3 bases: TGTGCCAGCAGCTTCAATAATTCACCCCTCCACTTT. Protein sequence: CASSFNNSPLHF.